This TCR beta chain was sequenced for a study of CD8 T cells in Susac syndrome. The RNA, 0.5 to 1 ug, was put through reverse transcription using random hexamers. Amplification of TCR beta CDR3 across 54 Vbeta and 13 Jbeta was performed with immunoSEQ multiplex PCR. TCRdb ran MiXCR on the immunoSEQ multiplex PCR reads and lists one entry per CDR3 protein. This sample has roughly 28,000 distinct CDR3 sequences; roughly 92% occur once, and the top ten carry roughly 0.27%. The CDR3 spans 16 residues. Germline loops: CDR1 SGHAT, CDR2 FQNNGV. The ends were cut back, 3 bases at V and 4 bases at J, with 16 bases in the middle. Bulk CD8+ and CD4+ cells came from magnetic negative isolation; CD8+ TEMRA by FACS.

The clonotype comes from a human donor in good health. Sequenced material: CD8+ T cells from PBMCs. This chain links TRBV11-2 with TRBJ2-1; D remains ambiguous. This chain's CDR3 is CASSLLGEALYNEQFF. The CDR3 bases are TGTGCCAGCAGCTTGTTAGGAGAGGCCCTTTACAATGAGCAGTTCTTC. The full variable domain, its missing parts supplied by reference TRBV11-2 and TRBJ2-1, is EAGVAQSPRYKIIEKRQSVAFWCNPISGHATLYWYQQILGQGPKLLIQFQNNGVVDDSQLPKDRFSAERLKGVDSTLKIQPAKLEDSAVYLCASSLLGEALYNEQFFGPGTRLTVL.